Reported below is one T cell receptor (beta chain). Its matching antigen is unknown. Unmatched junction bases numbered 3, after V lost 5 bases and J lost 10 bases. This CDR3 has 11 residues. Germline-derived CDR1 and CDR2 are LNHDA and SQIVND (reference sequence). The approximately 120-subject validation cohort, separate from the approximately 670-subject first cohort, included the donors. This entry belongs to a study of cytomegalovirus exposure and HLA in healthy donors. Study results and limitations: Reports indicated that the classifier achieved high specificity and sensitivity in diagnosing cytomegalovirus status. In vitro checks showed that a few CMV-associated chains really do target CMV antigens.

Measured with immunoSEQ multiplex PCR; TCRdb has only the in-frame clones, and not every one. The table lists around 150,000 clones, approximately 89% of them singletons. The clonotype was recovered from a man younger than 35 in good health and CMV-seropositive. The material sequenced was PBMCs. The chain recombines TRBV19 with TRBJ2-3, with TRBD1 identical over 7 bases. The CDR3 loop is CASSSTGPQYF. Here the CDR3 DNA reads TGTGCCAGTAGTTCGACAGGGCCGCAGTATTTT.